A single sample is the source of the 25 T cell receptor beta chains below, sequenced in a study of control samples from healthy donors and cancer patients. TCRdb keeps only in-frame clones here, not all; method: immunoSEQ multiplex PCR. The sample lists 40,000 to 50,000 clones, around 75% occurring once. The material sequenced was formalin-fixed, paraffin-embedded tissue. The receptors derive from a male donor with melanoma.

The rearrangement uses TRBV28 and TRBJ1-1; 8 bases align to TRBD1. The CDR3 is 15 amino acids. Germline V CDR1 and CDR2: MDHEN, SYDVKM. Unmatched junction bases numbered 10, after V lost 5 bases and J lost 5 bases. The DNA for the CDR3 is TGTGCCAGCAGTGCTTCGACAGGGGAAAGGACTGAAGCTTTCTTT. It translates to CASSASTGERTEAFF.

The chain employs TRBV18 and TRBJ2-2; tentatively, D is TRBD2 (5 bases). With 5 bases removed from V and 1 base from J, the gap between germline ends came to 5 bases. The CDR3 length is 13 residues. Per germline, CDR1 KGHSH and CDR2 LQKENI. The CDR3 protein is CASSEGNTGELFF. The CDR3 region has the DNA TGTGCCAGCTCAGAGGGGAACACCGGGGAGCTGTTTTTT.

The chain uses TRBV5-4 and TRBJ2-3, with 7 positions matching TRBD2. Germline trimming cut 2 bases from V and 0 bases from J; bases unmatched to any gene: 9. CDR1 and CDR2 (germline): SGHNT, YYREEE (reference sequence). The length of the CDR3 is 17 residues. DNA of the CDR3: TGTGCCAGCAGCTTAAAAGCGGGATTCCGTAGCACAGATACGCAGTATTTT. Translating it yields CASSLKAGFRSTDTQYF.

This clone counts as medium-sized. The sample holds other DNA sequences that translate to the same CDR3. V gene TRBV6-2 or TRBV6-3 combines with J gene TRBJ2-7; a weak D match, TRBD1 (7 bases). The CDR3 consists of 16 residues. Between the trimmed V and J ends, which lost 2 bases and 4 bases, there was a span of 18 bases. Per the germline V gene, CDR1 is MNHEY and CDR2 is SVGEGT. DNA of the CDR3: TGTGCCAGCAGTTACGGGCCTCAGGGGGGCTCATACGAGCAGTACTTC. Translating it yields CASSYGPQGGSYEQYF.

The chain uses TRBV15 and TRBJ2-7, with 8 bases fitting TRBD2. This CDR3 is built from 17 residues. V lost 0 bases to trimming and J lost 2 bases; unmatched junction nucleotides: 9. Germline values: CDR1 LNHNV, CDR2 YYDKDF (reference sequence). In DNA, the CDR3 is TGTGCCACCAGCAGAGAAAATGGCGGACTAGCTACCTACGAGCAGTACTTC. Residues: CATSRENGGLATYEQYF.

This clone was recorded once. CDR3 DNA sequence: TGTGCCAGCAGCCGCGGGGTAGCGGGATTTGCGGGCGGGCAGTTCTTC. Protein product: CASSRGVAGFAGGQFF. The V call is TRBV2, the J call TRBJ2-1, with 8 nucleotides matching TRBD2. Trimming cost V 6 bases and J 12 bases; bases outside gene matches: 19. This CDR3 has 16 amino acids. Germline lookup yields CDR1 SNHLY and CDR2 FYNNEI.

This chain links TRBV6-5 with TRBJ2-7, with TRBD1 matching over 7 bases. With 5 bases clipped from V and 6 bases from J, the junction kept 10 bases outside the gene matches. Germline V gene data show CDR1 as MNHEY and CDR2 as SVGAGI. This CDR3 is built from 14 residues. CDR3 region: CASSRDRNPLEQYF. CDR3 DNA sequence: TGTGCCAGCAGTCGGGACAGAAACCCTCTCGAGCAGTACTTC.

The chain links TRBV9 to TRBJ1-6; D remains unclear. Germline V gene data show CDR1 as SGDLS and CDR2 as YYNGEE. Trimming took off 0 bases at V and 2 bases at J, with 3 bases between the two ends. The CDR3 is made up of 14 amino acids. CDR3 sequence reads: CASSVVPYNSPLHF. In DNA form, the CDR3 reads TGTGCCAGCAGCGTAGTCCCCTATAATTCACCCCTCCACTTT.

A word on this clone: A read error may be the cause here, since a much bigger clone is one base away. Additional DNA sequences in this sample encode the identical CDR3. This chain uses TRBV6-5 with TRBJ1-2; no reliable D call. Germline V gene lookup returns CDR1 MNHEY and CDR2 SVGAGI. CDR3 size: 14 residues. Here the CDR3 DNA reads TGTGCTAGCAGTTATCTACAGCCTAACTATGGCTACACCTTC. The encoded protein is CASSYLQPNYGYTF.

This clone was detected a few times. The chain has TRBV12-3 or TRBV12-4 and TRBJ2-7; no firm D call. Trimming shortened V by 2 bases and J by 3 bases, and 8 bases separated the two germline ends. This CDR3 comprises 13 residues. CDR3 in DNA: TGTGCCAGCAGTTTACAGAGTAACTACGAGCAGTACTTC. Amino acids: CASSLQSNYEQYF.

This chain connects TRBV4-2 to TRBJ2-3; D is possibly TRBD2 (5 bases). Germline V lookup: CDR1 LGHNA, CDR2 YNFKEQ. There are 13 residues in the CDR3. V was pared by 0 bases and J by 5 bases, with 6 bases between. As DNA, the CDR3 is TGTGCCAGCAGCCAAGATACTAGAGATACGCAGTATTTT. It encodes CASSQDTRDTQYF.

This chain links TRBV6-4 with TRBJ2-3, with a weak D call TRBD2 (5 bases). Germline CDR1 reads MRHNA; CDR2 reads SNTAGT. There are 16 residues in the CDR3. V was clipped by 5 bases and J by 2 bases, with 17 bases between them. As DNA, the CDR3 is TGTGCCAGCAGTCCCGCGGCGGGCGGAAACACAGATACGCAGTATTTT. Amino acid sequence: CASSPAAGGNTDTQYF.

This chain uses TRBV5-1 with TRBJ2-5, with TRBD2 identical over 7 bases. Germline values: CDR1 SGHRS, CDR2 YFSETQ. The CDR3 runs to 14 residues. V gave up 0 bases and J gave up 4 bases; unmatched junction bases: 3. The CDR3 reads CASSLERGGETQYF. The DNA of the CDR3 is TGCGCCAGCAGCTTGGAGCGGGGCGGAGAGACCCAGTACTTC.

The CDR3 is CASSSGYEQYF. The DNA for the CDR3 is TGTGCCAGCAGTTCCGGTTACGAGCAGTACTTC. This chain uses TRBV28 with TRBJ2-7, with unresolved D. Trimming left V 4 bases short and J 4 bases short, with 5 bases between. This CDR3 spans 11 amino acids. Germline CDR1 is MDHEN and CDR2 is SYDVKM.

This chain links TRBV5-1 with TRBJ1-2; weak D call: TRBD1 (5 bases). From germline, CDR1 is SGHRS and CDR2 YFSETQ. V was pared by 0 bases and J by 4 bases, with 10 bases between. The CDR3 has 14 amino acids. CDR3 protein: CASSLGVGGYGYTF. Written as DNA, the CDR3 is TGCGCCAGCAGCTTGGGCGTTGGGGGCTATGGCTACACCTTC.

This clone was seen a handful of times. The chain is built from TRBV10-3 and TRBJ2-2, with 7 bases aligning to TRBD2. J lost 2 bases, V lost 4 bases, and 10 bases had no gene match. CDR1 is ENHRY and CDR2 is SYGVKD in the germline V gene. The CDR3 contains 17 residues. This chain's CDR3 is CAISAYREDLNTGELFF. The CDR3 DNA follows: TGTGCCATCAGTGCCTATCGGGAGGACCTAAACACCGGGGAGCTGTTTTTT.

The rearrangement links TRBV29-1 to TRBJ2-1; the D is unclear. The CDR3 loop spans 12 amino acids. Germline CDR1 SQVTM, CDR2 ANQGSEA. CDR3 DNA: TGCCACTGTTGGGACTCCTACAATGAGCAGTTCTTC. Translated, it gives CHCWDSYNEQFF.

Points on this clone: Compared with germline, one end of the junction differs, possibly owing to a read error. Written as DNA, the CDR3 is TGTGCCAGTAGTATAGAAGGTGGCGCCTACAAGCAGTACTTC. This sequence encodes CASSIEGGAYKQYF. V usage is TRBV19 and J usage is TRBJ2-7; D remains ambiguous. CDR1 and CDR2 (germline): LNHDA, SQIVND (reference sequence). The CDR3 contains 14 residues.

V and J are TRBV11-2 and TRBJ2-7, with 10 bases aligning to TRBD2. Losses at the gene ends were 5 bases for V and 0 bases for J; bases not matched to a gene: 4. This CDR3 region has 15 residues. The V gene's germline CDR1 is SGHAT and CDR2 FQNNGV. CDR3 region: CASSPSGGASYEQYF. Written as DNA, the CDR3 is TGTGCCAGCAGCCCAAGCGGGGGGGCCTCCTACGAGCAGTACTTC. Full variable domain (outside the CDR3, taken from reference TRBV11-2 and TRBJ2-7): EAGVAQSPRYKIIEKRQSVAFWCNPISGHATLYWYQQILGQGPKLLIQFQNNGVVDDSQLPKDRFSAERLKGVDSTLKIQPAKLEDSAVYLCASSPSGGASYEQYFGPGTRLTVT.

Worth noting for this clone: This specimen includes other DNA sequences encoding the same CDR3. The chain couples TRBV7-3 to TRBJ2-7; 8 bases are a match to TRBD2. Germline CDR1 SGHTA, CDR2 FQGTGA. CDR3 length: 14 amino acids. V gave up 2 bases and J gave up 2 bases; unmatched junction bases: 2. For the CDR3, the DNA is TGTGCCAGCAGCTTAGCGGGAGGACCCTACGAGCAGTACTTC. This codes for CASSLAGGPYEQYF.

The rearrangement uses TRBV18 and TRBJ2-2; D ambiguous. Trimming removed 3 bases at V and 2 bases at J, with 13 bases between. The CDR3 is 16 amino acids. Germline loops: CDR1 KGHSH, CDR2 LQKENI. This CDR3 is CASSPLRVINTGELFF. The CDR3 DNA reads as TGTGCCAGCTCACCCCTAAGGGTGATTAACACCGGGGAGCTGTTTTTT.

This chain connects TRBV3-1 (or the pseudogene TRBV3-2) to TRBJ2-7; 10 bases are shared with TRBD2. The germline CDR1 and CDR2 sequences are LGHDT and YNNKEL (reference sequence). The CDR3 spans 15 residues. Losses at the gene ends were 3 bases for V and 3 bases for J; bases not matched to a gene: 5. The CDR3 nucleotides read TGTGCCAGCAGCCATATAGCGGGAGGTGGCTACGAGCAGTACTTC. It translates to CASSHIAGGGYEQYF.

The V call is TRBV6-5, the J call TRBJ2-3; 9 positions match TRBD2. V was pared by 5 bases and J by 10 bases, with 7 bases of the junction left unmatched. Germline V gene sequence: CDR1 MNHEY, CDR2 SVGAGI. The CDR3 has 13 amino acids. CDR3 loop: CASSTRGGGAQYF. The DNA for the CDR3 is TGTGCCAGCAGTACCCGGGGCGGGGGGGCGCAGTATTTT.

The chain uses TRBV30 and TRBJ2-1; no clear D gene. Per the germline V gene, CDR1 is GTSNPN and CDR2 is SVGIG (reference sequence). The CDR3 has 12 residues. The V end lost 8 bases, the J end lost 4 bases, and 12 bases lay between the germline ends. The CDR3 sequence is CAGFNGYNEQFF. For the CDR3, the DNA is TGTGCCGGGTTCAACGGGTACAATGAGCAGTTCTTC.

The CDR3 is CATMGNNQPQHF. The CDR3 DNA sequence: TGTGCCACCATGGGTAACAATCAGCCCCAGCATTTT. This rearrangement joins TRBV24-1 to TRBJ1-5; no definite D call. Looked up from germline, CDR1 is KGHDR and CDR2 is SFDVKD. V lost 8 bases and J lost 3, with 7 bases in between. The CDR3 is 12 amino acids.